The following is a T cell receptor beta chain sequence with its context. The sample comes from a study of control samples from healthy donors and cancer patients. The table came from immunoSEQ multiplex PCR; TCRdb's copy has only in-frame clones and leaves some out. The sample has about 80,000 clones, nearly 90% seen once; the top ten hold around 5.1%. Germline lookup yields CDR1 SGHVS and CDR2 FNYEAQ. V dropped 5 bases and J dropped 6 bases, with 18 bases sitting between them. This CDR3 is built from 15 residues. The TCR sequence derives from a man aged 50-60 years in good health. The sequenced material came from blood. The V gene is TRBV7-6, the J gene TRBJ2-3; perhaps TRBD1 as D (6 bases). The CDR3 DNA follows: TGTGCCAGCAGCCTAACTGGGGGCCCCAGCGATACGCAGTATTTT. Translation: CASSLTGGPSDTQYF.